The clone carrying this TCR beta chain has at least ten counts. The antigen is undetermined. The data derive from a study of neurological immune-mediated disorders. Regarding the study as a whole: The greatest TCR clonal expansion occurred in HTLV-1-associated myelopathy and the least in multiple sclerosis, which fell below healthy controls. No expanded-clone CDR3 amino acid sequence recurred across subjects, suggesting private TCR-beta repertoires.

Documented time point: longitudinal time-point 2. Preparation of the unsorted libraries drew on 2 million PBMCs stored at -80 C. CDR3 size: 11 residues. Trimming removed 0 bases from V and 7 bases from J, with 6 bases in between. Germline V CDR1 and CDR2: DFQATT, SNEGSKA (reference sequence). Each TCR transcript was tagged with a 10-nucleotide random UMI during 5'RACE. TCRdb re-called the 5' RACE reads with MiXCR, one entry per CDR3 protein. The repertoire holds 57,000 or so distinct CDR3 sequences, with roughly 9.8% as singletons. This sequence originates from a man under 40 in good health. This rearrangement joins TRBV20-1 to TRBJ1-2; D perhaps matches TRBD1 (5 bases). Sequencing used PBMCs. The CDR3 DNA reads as TGCAGTGCTAGAGAAGGGGTTGGCTACACCTTC. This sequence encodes CSAREGVGYTF.